What follows are 20 T cell receptor beta chains derived from one specimen sequenced in a study of sequential checkpoint blockade in melanoma. Specified treatment: randomized to nivolumab then ipilimumab (arm A) or the reverse (arm B). Sequencing used immunoSEQ multiplex PCR; TCRdb keeps in-frame clones, though not all of them. This sample carries about 4,000 clones, roughly a fifth of them seen once, and the ten largest clones take 26%. This sample comprised tumor tissue (inferred from file names), obtained from a patient given nivolumab and ipilimumab in sequence. The receptor set was obtained from a human donor with melanoma.

This clone is medium-sized in the sample. The chain joins TRBV6-8 to TRBJ1-1; D not certain. The length of the CDR3 is 13 residues. Germline-derived CDR1 and CDR2 are MNHGY and SAAAGT. V was clipped by 6 bases and J by 0 bases, with 8 bases between them. Here the CDR3 reads CASRLHLNTEAFF. DNA for the CDR3: TGTGCCAGCAGACTACACTTGAACACTGAAGCTTTCTTT.

In its sample, this clone was seen many times. CDR3 amino acids: CASSAPRQGWGETQYF. The CDR3 nucleotides read TGTGCCAGCAGCGCCCCCCGACAGGGGTGGGGAGAGACCCAGTACTTC. The rearrangement links TRBV11-3 to TRBJ2-5; 8 positions match TRBD1. Per germline, CDR1 SGHNT and CDR2 YENEEA. V lost 5 bases, J lost 4 bases, and 12 bases stayed unmatched. CDR3 length: 16 residues.

The V and J genes are TRBV5-1 and TRBJ1-1; tentatively, D is TRBD1 (5 bases). The germline V gene encodes CDR1 SGHRS and CDR2 YFSETQ. The CDR3 length is 14 residues. Trimming cost V 0 bases and J 5 bases, with 11 bases left between them. DNA for the CDR3: TGCGCCAGCAGCTTGGGTGGGGCAAGTACTGAAGCTTTCTTT. It encodes CASSLGGASTEAFF.

V gene TRBV6-8 combines with J gene TRBJ1-2; a possible D gene is TRBD1 (5 bases). V lost 2 bases to trimming and J lost 3 bases, with 10 bases between them. Germline V gives CDR1 MNHGY, CDR2 SAAAGT. The CDR3 has 14 residues. This chain's CDR3 is CASSYARGDYGYTF. As DNA, the CDR3 is TGTGCCAGCAGTTACGCGAGGGGCGACTATGGCTACACCTTC.

This sequence joins TRBV14 and TRBJ2-1, with 7 positions matching TRBD2. The CDR3 length is 15 residues. With 2 bases clipped from V and 2 bases from J, the junction kept 3 bases outside the gene matches. Per the germline V gene, CDR1 is SGHDN and CDR2 is FVKESK. The CDR3, as DNA: TGTGCCAGCAGCCAATTACGGGGGGCCTACAATGAGCAGTTCTTC. Translation gives CASSQLRGAYNEQFF.

This clone is labeled medium-sized. This CDR3 is CASSQGDRSTGELFF. The CDR3 DNA reads TGTGCCAGCAGCCAAGGGGACAGGAGCACCGGGGAGCTGTTTTTT. The chain joins TRBV11-3 to TRBJ2-2; 8 bases match TRBD1. The CDR3 sequence is 15 residues long. CDR1 SGHNT and CDR2 YENEEA come from the germline V gene. With V trimmed by 5 bases and J by 4 bases, 6 bases remained unmatched.

This clone is judged large. CDR3 nucleotides: TGTGCCAGCAGTGACCAGACAATTCAGAGGGGTTCAGATACGCAGTATTTT. This gives the protein CASSDQTIQRGSDTQYF. This chain connects TRBV6-8 to TRBJ2-3; TRBD1 or TRBD2 may be the D gene (5 bases each). V was pared by 5 bases and J by 4 bases, with 22 bases between. The CDR3 sequence is 17 residues long. The germline V gene encodes CDR1 MNHGY and CDR2 SAAAGT.

V usage is TRBV5-1 and J usage is TRBJ2-7; perhaps TRBD1 as D (6 bases). The ends were cut back, 3 bases at V and 0 bases at J, with 10 bases in the middle. The CDR3 spans 14 residues. The germline gives CDR1 SGHRS, CDR2 YFSETQ. The CDR3 loop reads CASSSGDTSYEQYF. The CDR3 DNA follows: TGCGCCAGCAGCTCTGGGGACACCTCCTACGAGCAGTACTTC.

This rearrangement joins TRBV16 to TRBJ1-1; D is uncertain. From germline, CDR1 is KGHSY and CDR2 FQNENV. Trimming removed 1 base at V and 3 bases at J, with 12 bases between. The CDR3 is 15 amino acids. The CDR3 DNA reads TGTGCCAGCAGCCAATTTGTCTCCAGATACACTGAAGCTTTCTTT. The encoded protein is CASSQFVSRYTEAFF.

There are a few counts of this clone. The chain joins TRBV27 to TRBJ1-2; the match to TRBD1 covers 7 bases. CDR1 and CDR2 from the germline V gene are MNHEY and SMNVEV (reference sequence). The CDR3 spans 15 residues. Trimming took 0 bases from V and 4 from J; bases not matched to a gene: 5. The CDR3 nucleotides are TGTGCCAGCAGTTTATCGAGGGGGACAGCCTATGGCTACACCTTC. This sequence encodes CASSLSRGTAYGYTF.

This rearrangement joins TRBV19 to TRBJ1-4, with 7 bases that match TRBD1. Losses at the gene ends were 3 bases for V and 11 bases for J; bases not matched to a gene: 12. The germline CDR1 and CDR2 sequences are LNHDA and SQIVND (reference sequence). The CDR3 is 15 residues long. CDR3 loop: CASSIGDSSTTKLFF. In DNA form, the CDR3 reads TGTGCCAGTAGTATTGGGGACAGTTCGACGACTAAACTGTTTTTT.

The table lists this clone with a few counts. J is TRBJ1-5 and V is TRBV9; D is uncertain. V was shortened by 5 bases and J by 0 bases, with 15 bases between the two germline ends. Germline V lookup: CDR1 SGDLS, CDR2 YYNGEE. The CDR3 is 16 residues long. CDR3 amino acids: CASRAPLAYSNQPQHF. Here the CDR3 DNA reads TGTGCCAGCAGGGCCCCCCTGGCGTATAGCAATCAGCCCCAGCATTTT.

This clone is labeled as medium-sized. V is TRBV6-8 and J is TRBJ2-5, with TRBD2 matching 7 bases. J lost 2 bases, V lost 0 bases, and 0 bases had no gene match. Germline CDR1 and CDR2: MNHGY and SAAAGT. The CDR3 is 14 residues long. The CDR3 DNA sequence: TGTGCCAGCAGTTACTCTAGCGGGCAAGAGACCCAGTACTTC. As protein: CASSYSSGQETQYF.

This clone was counted many times. The chain employs TRBV6-8 and TRBJ2-3; the match to TRBD2 covers 9 bases. V shed 2 bases, J shed 2 bases, and the junction held 5 bases outside the gene matches. This CDR3 is 16 amino acids long. Germline values: CDR1 MNHGY, CDR2 SAAAGT. CDR3 protein: CASSYPTSGLTDTQYF. DNA of the CDR3: TGTGCCAGCAGTTACCCGACTAGCGGTCTCACAGATACGCAGTATTTT.

By frequency in the sample, this clone is medium-sized. V usage is TRBV9 and J usage is TRBJ2-1; perhaps TRBD2 as D (7 bases). This CDR3 has 17 amino acids. The V and J ends lost 6 bases and 5 bases respectively, with 24 bases between them. Germline V gene lookup returns CDR1 SGDLS and CDR2 YYNGEE. Here the CDR3 DNA reads TGTGCCAGCAACGAACAACAAGGATGGGGGGGCGACAATGAGCAGTTCTTC. This translates into CASNEQQGWGGDNEQFF.

This chain connects TRBV5-1 to TRBJ1-4; 7 bases match TRBD1. This CDR3 spans 14 amino acids. The V gene end was trimmed by 5 bases and the J gene end by 5 bases; junction bases not matched to a gene: 6. Germline CDR1 reads SGHRS; CDR2 reads YFSETQ. The CDR3 region is CASRPGTDNEKLFF. The CDR3 DNA follows: TGCGCCAGCAGACCCGGGACAGACAATGAAAAACTGTTTTTT.

By proportion, this clone is large (0.1 to 1%). The chain employs TRBV6-4 and TRBJ2-5; no firm D call. This CDR3 contains 11 residues. V gave up 8 bases and J gave up 1 base, with 5 bases separating them. CDR1 and CDR2 from the germline V gene are MRHNA and SNTAGT. CDR3 loop: CASGFQETQYF. CDR3 in DNA: TGTGCCAGCGGATTCCAAGAGACCCAGTACTTC.

This clone is medium-sized. The gene calls are TRBV28 and TRBJ2-2; the D gene is possibly TRBD2 (5 bases). This CDR3 spans 13 amino acids. The V and J ends lost 11 bases and 1 base respectively, with 11 bases between them. CDR1 is MDHEN and CDR2 is SYDVKM in the germline V gene. The CDR3 sequence is CAGTRRNTGELFF. The CDR3 DNA is TGTGCCGGCACTAGAAGGAACACCGGGGAGCTGTTTTTT.

The V gene is TRBV18, the J gene TRBJ2-3; D call uncertain. The CDR3 length is 14 residues. Per germline, CDR1 KGHSH and CDR2 LQKENI. Deletions cut 1 base from V and 0 bases from J, with 5 bases between. This CDR3 reads CASSPQDSTDTQYF. The CDR3 nucleotides are TGTGCCAGCTCACCACAGGACAGCACAGATACGCAGTATTTT.

The chain carries TRBV5-1 and TRBJ1-1, with 7 bases lining up with TRBD1. Germline trimming cut 4 bases from V and 5 bases from J; bases unmatched to any gene: 11. This CDR3 spans 15 amino acids. Germline CDR1 reads SGHRS; CDR2 reads YFSETQ. CDR3 nucleotide sequence: TGCGCCAGCAGCCTACCCAGGGGGGGGAGGACTGAAGCTTTCTTT. This gives the protein CASSLPRGGRTEAFF.